This T cell receptor delta chain was recorded in a study of gamma-delta chains in newborns, infants, children. Study information: Microbial exposure reportedly drives polyclonal innate γδ T cell expansion after birth.

On this clone itself: A far larger clone is only one base removed, so a read error is likely. Other DNA variants within this sample encode the same CDR3.

Germline V gene lookup returns CDR1 GEAIGNYY and CDR2 EKD. There are 16 residues in the CDR3. TCRdb re-called clones from the reads via CATT. Here the sample spans a few thousand delta-chain clones, under 0.7% being singletons. The V and J genes are TRDV2 and TRDJ3; 8 bases line up with TRDD3. This receptor was taken from a child who was a newborn, infant or young child, either healthy, febrile or measles-vaccinated (not recorded which). Sequencing was carried out using blood. The CDR3 nucleotides are TGTGCCTGCGACACCGGGGGATACTGGGACACCCGACAGATGTTTTTC. Translation: CACDTGGYWDTRQMFF.